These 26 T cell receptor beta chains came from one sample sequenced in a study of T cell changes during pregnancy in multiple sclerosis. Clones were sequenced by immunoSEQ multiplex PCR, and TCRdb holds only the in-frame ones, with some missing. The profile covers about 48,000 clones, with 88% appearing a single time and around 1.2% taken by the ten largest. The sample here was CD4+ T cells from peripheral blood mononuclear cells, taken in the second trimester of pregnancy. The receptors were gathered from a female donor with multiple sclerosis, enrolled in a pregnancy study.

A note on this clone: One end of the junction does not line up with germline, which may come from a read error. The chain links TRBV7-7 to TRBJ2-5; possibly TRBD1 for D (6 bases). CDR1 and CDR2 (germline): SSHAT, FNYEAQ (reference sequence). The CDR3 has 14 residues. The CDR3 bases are TGTGCTAGCAGCTTAGGGACACTCCAAGAGACCCAGTACTTC. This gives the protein CASSLGTLQETQYF.

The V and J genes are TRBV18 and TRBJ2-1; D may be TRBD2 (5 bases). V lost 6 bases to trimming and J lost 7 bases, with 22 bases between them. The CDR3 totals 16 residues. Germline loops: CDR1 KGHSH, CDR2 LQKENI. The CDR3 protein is CASSPSRGMVKNEQFF. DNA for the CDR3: TGTGCCAGCTCCCCTTCCCGGGGTATGGTCAAGAATGAGCAGTTCTTC.

The CDR3 sequence is CASSFRQSGNTIYF. In nucleotides, the CDR3 is TGTGCCAGCAGCTTTCGACAGTCTGGAAACACCATATATTTT. The chain couples TRBV7-2 to TRBJ1-3; tentative D call: TRBD1 (5 bases). Germline CDR1 SGHTA, CDR2 FQGNSA. The CDR3 runs to 14 residues. Trimming removed 3 bases from V and 1 base from J, with 7 bases in between.

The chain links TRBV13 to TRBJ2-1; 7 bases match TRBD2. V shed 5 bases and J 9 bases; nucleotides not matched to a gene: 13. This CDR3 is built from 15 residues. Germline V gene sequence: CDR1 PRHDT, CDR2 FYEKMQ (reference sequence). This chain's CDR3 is CASSPIHAGDPEQFF. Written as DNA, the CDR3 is TGTGCCAGCAGCCCCATCCATGCGGGAGATCCTGAGCAGTTCTTC.

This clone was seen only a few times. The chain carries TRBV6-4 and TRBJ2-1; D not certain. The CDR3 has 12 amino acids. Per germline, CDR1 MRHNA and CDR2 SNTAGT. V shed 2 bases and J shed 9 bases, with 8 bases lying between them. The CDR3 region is CASSDRVCEQFF. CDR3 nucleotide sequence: TGTGCCAGCAGTGACCGGGTCTGTGAGCAGTTCTTC.

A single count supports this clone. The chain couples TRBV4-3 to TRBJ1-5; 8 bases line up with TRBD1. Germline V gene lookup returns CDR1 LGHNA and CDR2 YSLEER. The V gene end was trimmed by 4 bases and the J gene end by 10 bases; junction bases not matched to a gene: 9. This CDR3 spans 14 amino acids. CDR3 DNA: TGCGCCAGCAGCCTGACAGGGGAAGGGTCACCCCAGCATTTT. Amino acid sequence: CASSLTGEGSPQHF.

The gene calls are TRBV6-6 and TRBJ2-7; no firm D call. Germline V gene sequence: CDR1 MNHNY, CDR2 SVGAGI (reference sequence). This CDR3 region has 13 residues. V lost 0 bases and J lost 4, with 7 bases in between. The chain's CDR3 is CASSYSWHYEQYF. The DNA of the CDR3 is TGTGCCAGCAGTTACTCTTGGCATTACGAGCAGTACTTC.

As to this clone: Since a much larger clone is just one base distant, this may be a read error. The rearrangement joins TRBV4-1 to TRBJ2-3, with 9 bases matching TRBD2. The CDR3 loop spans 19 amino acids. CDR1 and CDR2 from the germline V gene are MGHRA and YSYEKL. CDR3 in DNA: TGCACCAGCAGCCAAAAGTATAGTCTAGCGGGGCCCCCCACAGATACGCAGTATTTT. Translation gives CTSSQKYSLAGPPTDTQYF.

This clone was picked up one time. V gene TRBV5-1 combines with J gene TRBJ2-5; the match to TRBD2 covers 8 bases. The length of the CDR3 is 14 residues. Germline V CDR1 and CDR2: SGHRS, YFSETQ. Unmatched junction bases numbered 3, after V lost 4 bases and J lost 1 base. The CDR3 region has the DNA TGCGCCAGCAGCCGCACTAGCGGCCAAGAGACCCAGTACTTC. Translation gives CASSRTSGQETQYF.

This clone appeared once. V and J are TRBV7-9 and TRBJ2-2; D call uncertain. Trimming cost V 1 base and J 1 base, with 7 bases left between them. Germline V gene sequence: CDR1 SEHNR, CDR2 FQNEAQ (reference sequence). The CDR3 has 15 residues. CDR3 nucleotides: TGTGCCAGCAGCTTAGGGCTGATGAACACCGGGGAGCTGTTTTTT. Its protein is CASSLGLMNTGELFF.

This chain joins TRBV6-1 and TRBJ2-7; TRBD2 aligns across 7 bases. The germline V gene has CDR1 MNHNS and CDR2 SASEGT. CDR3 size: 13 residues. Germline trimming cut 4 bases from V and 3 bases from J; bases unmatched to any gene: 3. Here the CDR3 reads CASSGGRNYEQYF. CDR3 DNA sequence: TGTGCCAGCAGTGGCGGGAGAAACTACGAGCAGTACTTC.

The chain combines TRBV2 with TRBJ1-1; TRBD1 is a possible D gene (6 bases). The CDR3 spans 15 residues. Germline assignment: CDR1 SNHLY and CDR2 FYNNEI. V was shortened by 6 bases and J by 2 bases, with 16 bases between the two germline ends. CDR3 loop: CASSLQGQKNTEAFF. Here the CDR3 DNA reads TGTGCCAGCAGCTTACAGGGTCAGAAAAACACTGAAGCTTTCTTT.

The CDR3 DNA sequence: TGTGCCAGCACCTCAATGTCCGGGGGCACCGGGGAGCTGTTTTTT. Translation gives CASTSMSGGTGELFF. The chain has TRBV2 and TRBJ2-2, with D possibly TRBD2 on 6 matching bases. Per the germline V gene, CDR1 is SNHLY and CDR2 is FYNNEI. Deletions cut 7 bases from V and 4 bases from J, with 16 bases between. This CDR3 is 15 amino acids long.

The CDR3 loop is CASSLWTSGSSYEQYF. The DNA of the CDR3 is TGTGCCAGCAGCCTCTGGACTAGCGGGAGCTCCTACGAGCAGTACTTC. The gene calls are TRBV11-1 and TRBJ2-7; 13 bases agree with TRBD2. Per germline, CDR1 SGHAT and CDR2 FQDESV (reference sequence). Trimming at V came to 5 bases and at J to 0 bases, leaving 4 bases not matched to a gene. The CDR3 is 16 amino acids.

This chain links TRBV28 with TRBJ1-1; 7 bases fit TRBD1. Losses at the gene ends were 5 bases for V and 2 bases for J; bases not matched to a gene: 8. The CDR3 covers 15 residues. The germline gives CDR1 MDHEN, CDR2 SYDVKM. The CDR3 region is CASSAPTGLNTEAFF. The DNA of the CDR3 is TGTGCCAGCAGTGCTCCGACAGGGTTAAACACTGAAGCTTTCTTT.

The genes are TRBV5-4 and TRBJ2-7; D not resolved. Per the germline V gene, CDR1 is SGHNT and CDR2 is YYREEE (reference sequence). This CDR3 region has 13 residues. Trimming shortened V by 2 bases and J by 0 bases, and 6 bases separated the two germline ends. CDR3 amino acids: CASSFPSSYEQYF. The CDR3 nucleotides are TGTGCCAGCAGCTTCCCTAGCTCCTACGAGCAGTACTTC.

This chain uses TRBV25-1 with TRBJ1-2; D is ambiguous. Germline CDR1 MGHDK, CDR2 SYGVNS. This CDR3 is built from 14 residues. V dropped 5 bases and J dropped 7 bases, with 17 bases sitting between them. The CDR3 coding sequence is TGTGCCAGCAGTTCACTTTCTGCGACTTCTGGCTACACCTTC. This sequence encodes CASSSLSATSGYTF.

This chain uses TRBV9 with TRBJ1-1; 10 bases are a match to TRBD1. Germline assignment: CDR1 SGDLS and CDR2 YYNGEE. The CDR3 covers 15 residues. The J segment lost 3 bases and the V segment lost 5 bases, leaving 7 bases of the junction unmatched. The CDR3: CASREGQGPDTEAFF. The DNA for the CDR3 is TGTGCCAGCAGAGAGGGACAGGGGCCGGACACTGAAGCTTTCTTT.

As DNA, the CDR3 is TGTGCCAGCAGCTTGGATGGACAGAACTACGAGCAGTACTTC. Residues: CASSLDGQNYEQYF. The rearrangement joins TRBV5-4 to TRBJ2-7; maybe TRBD1 (6 bases). The CDR3 is 14 amino acids. The ends were cut back, 0 bases at V and 3 bases at J, with 10 bases in the middle. Germline CDR1 and CDR2: SGHNT and YYREEE (reference sequence).

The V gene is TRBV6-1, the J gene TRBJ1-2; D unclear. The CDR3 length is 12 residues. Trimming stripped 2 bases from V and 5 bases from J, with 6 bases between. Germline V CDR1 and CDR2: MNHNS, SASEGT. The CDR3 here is CASSERSYGYTF. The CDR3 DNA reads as TGTGCCAGCAGTGAAAGGAGTTATGGCTACACCTTC.

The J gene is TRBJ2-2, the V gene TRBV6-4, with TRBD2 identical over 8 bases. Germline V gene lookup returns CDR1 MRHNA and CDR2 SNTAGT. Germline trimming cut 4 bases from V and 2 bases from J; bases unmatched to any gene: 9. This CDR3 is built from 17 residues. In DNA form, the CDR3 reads TGTGCCAGCAGTGTGGATAGCGGGAATGGTAACACCGGGGAGCTGTTTTTT. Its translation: CASSVDSGNGNTGELFF.

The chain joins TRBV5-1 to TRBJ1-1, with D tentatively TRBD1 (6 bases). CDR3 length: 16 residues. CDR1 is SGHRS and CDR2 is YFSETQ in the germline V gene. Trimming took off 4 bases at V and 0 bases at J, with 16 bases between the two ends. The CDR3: CASSRDITGMNTEAFF. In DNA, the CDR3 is TGCGCCAGCAGCCGTGATATAACAGGGATGAACACTGAAGCTTTCTTT.

The chain's CDR3 is CASRVGGRTDTQYF. The CDR3 region has the DNA TGTGCCTCCAGGGTGGGAGGGCGGACAGATACGCAGTATTTT. The chain couples TRBV6-5 to TRBJ2-3; 7 nucleotides align to TRBD2. CDR3 length: 14 amino acids. Trimming took 11 bases from V and 3 from J; bases not matched to a gene: 11. Per germline, CDR1 MNHEY and CDR2 SVGAGI.

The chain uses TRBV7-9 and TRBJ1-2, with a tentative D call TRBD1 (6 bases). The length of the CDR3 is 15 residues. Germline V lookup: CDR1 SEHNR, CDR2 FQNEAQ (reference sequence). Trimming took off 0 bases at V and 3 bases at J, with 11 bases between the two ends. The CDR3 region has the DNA TGTGCCAGCAGCTTAGCTTCACAGGGAGACTATGGCTACACCTTC. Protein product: CASSLASQGDYGYTF. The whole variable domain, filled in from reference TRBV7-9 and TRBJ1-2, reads DTGVSQNPRHKITKRGQNVTFRCDPISEHNRLYWYRQTLGQGPEFLTYFQNEAQLEKSRLLSDRFSAERPKGSFSTLEIQRTEQGDSAMYLCASSLASQGDYGYTFGSGTRLTVV.

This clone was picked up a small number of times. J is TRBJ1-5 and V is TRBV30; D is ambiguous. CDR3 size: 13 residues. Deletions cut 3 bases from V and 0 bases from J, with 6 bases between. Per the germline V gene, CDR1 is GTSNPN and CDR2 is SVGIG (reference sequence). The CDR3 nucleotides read TGTGCCTGGAGCCTCGTTAGCAATCAGCCCCAGCATTTT. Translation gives CAWSLVSNQPQHF.

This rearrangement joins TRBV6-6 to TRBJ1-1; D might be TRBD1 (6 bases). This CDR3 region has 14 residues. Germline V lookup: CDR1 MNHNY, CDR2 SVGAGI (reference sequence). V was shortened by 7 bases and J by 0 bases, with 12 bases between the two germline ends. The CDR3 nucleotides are TGTGCCAGCAAAAGGACAGACATGAACACTGAAGCTTTCTTT. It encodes CASKRTDMNTEAFF.